The 20 T cell receptor beta chains below were found in one sample sequenced in a study of T cell responses to AZD1222 COVID-19 vaccine. TCRdb keeps only in-frame clones here, not all; method: immunoSEQ multiplex PCR. This sample has about 130,000 clones, with roughly nine tenths found just once. The source was peripheral blood, collected on day 0 of AZD1222 vaccination. Every receptor here comes from an adult in good health.

The V and J genes are TRBV5-1 and TRBJ2-7, with D tentatively TRBD1 (6 bases). The CDR3 covers 14 residues. Germline V CDR1 and CDR2: SGHRS, YFSETQ. Trimming cost V 5 bases and J 3 bases, with 15 bases left between them. CDR3 sequence (DNA): TGCGCCAGCAGTTACGACAGGCCCGACTACGAGCAGTACTTC. It yields the protein CASSYDRPDYEQYF.

The V gene is TRBV2, the J gene TRBJ2-1; TRBD2 agrees at 9 bases. Unmatched junction bases numbered 7, after V lost 7 bases and J lost 6 bases. CDR1 and CDR2 from the germline V gene are SNHLY and FYNNEI. This CDR3 is 14 amino acids long. The CDR3 loop reads CASKPAGGPNEQFF. CDR3 nucleotides: TGTGCCAGCAAACCCGCGGGAGGGCCCAATGAGCAGTTCTTC.

The genes are TRBV13 and TRBJ2-1; a weak D match, TRBD2 (5 bases). The CDR3 loop spans 15 amino acids. The germline CDR1 and CDR2 sequences are PRHDT and FYEKMQ (reference sequence). The ends were cut back, 2 bases at V and 3 bases at J, with 11 bases in the middle. The CDR3 sequence is CASSLRWGDYNEQFF. The CDR3 DNA reads TGTGCCAGCAGCTTACGGTGGGGAGACTACAATGAGCAGTTCTTC.

A single count supports this clone. The chain employs TRBV19 and TRBJ2-6; maybe TRBD2 (5 bases). The CDR3 is 12 residues long. Germline CDR1 LNHDA, CDR2 SQIVND (reference sequence). Trimming left V 10 bases short and J 4 bases short, with 8 bases between. Here the CDR3 reads CATSGGANVLTF. DNA for the CDR3: TGTGCCACAAGCGGCGGGGCCAACGTCCTGACTTTC.

The J gene is TRBJ1-5, the V gene TRBV7-6; no clear D gene. The V gene's germline CDR1 is SGHVS and CDR2 FNYEAQ. V shed 5 bases and J shed 0 bases, with 14 bases lying between them. The CDR3 runs 16 residues. CDR3 DNA sequence: TGTGCCAGCAGCAAGGACGGCCATTATAGCAATCAGCCCCAGCATTTT. This gives the protein CASSKDGHYSNQPQHF.

The V gene is TRBV5-4, the J gene TRBJ2-2; no firm D call. V was shortened by 5 bases and J by 1 base, with 9 bases between the two germline ends. The CDR3 covers 14 residues. CDR1 is SGHNT, CDR2 YYREEE, per germline (reference sequence). The CDR3 sequence is CASSLGGNTGELFF. The CDR3 region has the DNA TGTGCCAGCAGTTTAGGTGGGAACACCGGGGAGCTGTTTTTT.

V and J are TRBV3-1 (or the pseudogene TRBV3-2) and TRBJ1-2, with 7 nucleotides matching TRBD1. CDR1 is LGHDT, CDR2 YNNKEL, per germline (reference sequence). There are 15 residues in the CDR3. The ends lost 0 bases at V and 6 bases at J; junction bases unmatched: 7. In nucleotides, the CDR3 is TGTGCCAGCAGCCAAGACGTGACAGGGAAGCATGGCTACACCTTC. Protein: CASSQDVTGKHGYTF.

V gene TRBV5-1 combines with J gene TRBJ2-5, with 7 bases lining up with TRBD2. The CDR3 runs 15 residues. The trim removed 6 bases at V and 3 bases at J, leaving 11 bases unmatched. Germline V gene data show CDR1 as SGHRS and CDR2 as YFSETQ. CDR3 DNA sequence: TGCGCCAGCAAGGAAGGCGGGAGTGGTAAAGAGACCCAGTACTTC. This sequence encodes CASKEGGSGKETQYF.

V and J are TRBV5-4 and TRBJ1-1; the D is unclear. Trimming stripped 4 bases from V and 0 bases from J, with 13 bases between. The CDR3 contains 15 residues. The germline V gene has CDR1 SGHNT and CDR2 YYREEE (reference sequence). CDR3 loop: CASSNTEVLNTEAFF. The CDR3 bases are TGTGCCAGCAGCAACACAGAAGTCCTGAACACTGAAGCTTTCTTT.

V usage is TRBV9 and J usage is TRBJ1-4; 9 bases are a match to TRBD1. V dropped 3 bases and J dropped 5; count of bases not matched to a gene: 2. The CDR3 is 14 residues long. Germline values: CDR1 SGDLS, CDR2 YYNGEE. CDR3 residues: CASSEQGANEKLFF. CDR3 DNA: TGTGCCAGCAGCGAACAGGGGGCCAATGAAAAACTGTTTTTT.

The rearrangement uses TRBV7-2 and TRBJ2-5; 13 bases fit TRBD2. Looked up from germline, CDR1 is SGHTA and CDR2 is FQGNSA. The V and J ends lost 4 bases and 5 bases, in that order; junction bases with no gene match: 7. The CDR3 sequence is 16 residues long. DNA of the CDR3: TGTGCCAGCAGCTCAACTAGCGGGAGGGCTCGGGAGACCCAGTACTTC. Amino acids: CASSSTSGRARETQYF.

This chain joins TRBV5-1 and TRBJ1-3; 8 bases are a match to TRBD1. The CDR3 length is 14 residues. Germline CDR1 is SGHRS and CDR2 is YFSETQ. Trimming cost V 4 bases and J 2 bases; bases outside gene matches: 2. The CDR3 bases are TGCGCCAGCAGCGAACAGGGGGCTGGAAACACCATATATTTT. Its protein is CASSEQGAGNTIYF.

This sequence joins TRBV15 and TRBJ2-4; possible D gene TRBD1, 6 bases. Germline lookup yields CDR1 LNHNV and CDR2 YYDKDF (reference sequence). V gave up 1 base and J gave up 6 bases, with 10 bases separating them. There are 14 residues in the CDR3. CDR3 protein: CATSRVGGVNIQYF. In DNA, the CDR3 is TGTGCCACCAGCAGAGTTGGGGGCGTAAACATTCAGTACTTC.

The rearrangement joins TRBV2 to TRBJ2-7; TRBD2 matches at 7 bases. The ends lost 3 bases at V and 2 bases at J; junction bases unmatched: 4. Germline CDR1 reads SNHLY; CDR2 reads FYNNEI. CDR3 size: 14 residues. The CDR3: CASSEGLAAYEQYF. As DNA, the CDR3 is TGTGCCAGCAGTGAGGGGCTAGCGGCCTACGAGCAGTACTTC.

The chain employs TRBV5-1 and TRBJ2-1, with 7 nucleotides matching TRBD2. The ends lost 4 bases at V and 8 bases at J; junction bases unmatched: 12. The CDR3 is made up of 15 amino acids. Germline assignment: CDR1 SGHRS and CDR2 YFSETQ. The CDR3 loop reads CASSPWQASGDEQFF. The CDR3 nucleotides read TGCGCCAGCAGCCCGTGGCAGGCTAGCGGCGATGAGCAGTTCTTC.

The chain couples TRBV7-2 to TRBJ1-2; D gene unclear. Trimming left V 5 bases short and J 0 bases short, with 4 bases between. There are 12 residues in the CDR3. CDR1 SGHTA and CDR2 FQGNSA come from the germline V gene. The CDR3 DNA reads as TGTGCCAGCAGCAACCCTAACTATGGCTACACCTTC. Translation: CASSNPNYGYTF.

J is TRBJ2-1 and V is TRBV7-9; D possibly uses TRBD1 or TRBD2 (5 bases each). This CDR3 region has 13 residues. Trimming pared 5 bases from V and 4 bases from J, leaving 9 bases between. Germline loops: CDR1 SEHNR, CDR2 FQNEAQ (reference sequence). The DNA of the CDR3 is TGTGCCAGCAGCGGGGACGGTTACAATGAGCAGTTCTTC. Its translation is CASSGDGYNEQFF.

This chain's CDR3 is CASSLGDSGEKLFF. CDR3 DNA: TGTGCCAGCAGCTTGGGGGACAGTGGCGAAAAACTGTTTTTT. The chain recombines TRBV5-4 with TRBJ1-4; TRBD1 aligns across 7 bases. The germline gives CDR1 SGHNT, CDR2 YYREEE (reference sequence). V was pared by 0 bases and J by 8 bases, with 4 bases of the junction left unmatched. The CDR3 runs 14 residues.

The rearrangement joins TRBV20-1 to TRBJ1-4; D not resolved. Trimming stripped 3 bases from V and 8 bases from J, with 16 bases between. Germline V gene data show CDR1 as DFQATT and CDR2 as SNEGSKA (reference sequence). The CDR3 loop spans 14 amino acids. CDR3 sequence (DNA): TGCAGTGCTAGTTTAACTATGGGGTGGGAAAAACTGTTTTTT. Translated: CSASLTMGWEKLFF.

There are many counts of this clone. The chain links TRBV7-2 to TRBJ2-7; 9 bases are a match to TRBD2. There are 14 residues in the CDR3. Germline V CDR1 and CDR2: SGHTA, FQGNSA. V was clipped by 5 bases and J by 5 bases; unmatched bases: 7. CDR3 sequence reads: CASSLTGTSNEQYF. The CDR3 DNA sequence: TGTGCCAGCAGCCTCACCGGGACTAGCAACGAGCAGTACTTC.